The next 5 T cell receptor beta chains were all read from a single sample in a study of T cells in tuberculosis. Sorting used thawed, overnight-rested PBMC stained with anti-CD3, a viability dye and GMM-loaded CD1B tetramer. CD1B tetramers were loaded with Rhodococcus equi-derived C32 glucose monomycolate. Assay used: immunoSEQ multiplex PCR; TCRdb lists only in-frame clones, some missing. This sample has about 59,000 clones, with about 76% found just once. The sample comprised CD1b-GMM tetramer-negative cells sorted from PBMCs. These receptors all stem from an adult woman with latent tuberculosis.

The chain couples TRBV10-2 to TRBJ1-2; D ambiguous. Trimming shortened V by 2 bases and J by 9 bases, and 10 bases separated the two germline ends. This CDR3 has 12 amino acids. Germline V gives CDR1 WSHSY, CDR2 SAAADI. CDR3 sequence reads: CASSESSRSYTF. The CDR3 region has the DNA TGCGCCAGCAGTGAGAGTTCTAGAAGCTACACCTTC.

The J gene is TRBJ2-3, the V gene TRBV6-5, with 9 bases matching TRBD1. The CDR3 runs to 15 residues. Germline CDR1 MNHEY, CDR2 SVGAGI. The junction had 5 bases not matched to a gene; V was cut back by 5 bases and J by 2 bases. DNA for the CDR3: TGTGCCAGCAGTCAAAGGGACAGGGACACAGATACGCAGTATTTT. Translated, it gives CASSQRDRDTDTQYF.

This sequence joins TRBV27 and TRBJ2-2; possibly TRBD1 for D (5 bases). The CDR3 totals 16 residues. The germline gives CDR1 MNHEY, CDR2 SMNVEV (reference sequence). Trimming cost V 4 bases and J 5 bases, with 17 bases left between them. The CDR3, as DNA: TGTGCCAGCAGTTGGCGACAGTCCCCAGGGACCGGGGAGCTGTTTTTT. It specifies CASSWRQSPGTGELFF.

The V call is TRBV19, the J call TRBJ1-1; 10 nucleotides line up with TRBD1. J gave up 1 base and V 4 bases, and 6 bases lay outside the gene matches. The CDR3 loop spans 16 amino acids. Per the germline V gene, CDR1 is LNHDA and CDR2 is SQIVND (reference sequence). CDR3 nucleotides: TGTGCCAGTAGTAGCGGGACAGGGGTAAGGAACACTGAAGCTTTCTTT. Protein sequence: CASSSGTGVRNTEAFF.

This sequence joins TRBV11-2 and TRBJ2-2, with 8 bases fitting TRBD2. V lost 0 bases and J lost 5; bases outside the gene matches: 2. CDR3 length: 15 amino acids. CDR1 and CDR2 (germline): SGHAT, FQNNGV. The CDR3 protein is CASSLDGRETGELFF. Written as DNA, the CDR3 is TGTGCCAGCAGCTTAGACGGGAGGGAAACCGGGGAGCTGTTTTTT.